This entry lists 13 T cell receptor beta chains sequenced from one sample in a study of patients and donors after allogeneic stem cell transplantation. TCRdb used MiXCR to reprocess the RT-PCR reads, holding one entry per CDR3 protein. The sample contains 400,000 to 500,000 distinct CDR3 sequences, approximately 16% of which appear only once. Specimen: blood, either unsorted or a sorted T cell fraction (not recorded which). These TCRs come from a human donor who was either an allogeneic HSCT recipient or a stem cell or donor lymphocyte infusion donor (not recorded which). It is not recorded whose cells these are; they may come from a transplant donor.

This clonotype was observed at least ten times. The rearrangement uses TRBV6-5 and TRBJ2-1; possibly TRBD2 for D (5 bases). Per the germline V gene, CDR1 is MNHEY and CDR2 is SVGAGI. This CDR3 has 13 residues. With 2 bases removed from V and 6 bases from J, the gap between germline ends came to 8 bases. The CDR3 DNA is TGTGCCAGCAGTTACCCGGACTCCAATGAGCAGTTCTTC. This gives the protein CASSYPDSNEQFF.

This clonotype was seen only a few times. This rearrangement joins TRBV5-1 to TRBJ2-3; 8 bases match TRBD2. Losses at the gene ends were 0 bases for V and 1 base for J; bases not matched to a gene: 4. The CDR3 runs 16 residues. The V gene's germline CDR1 is SGHRS and CDR2 YFSETQ. The CDR3 DNA reads as TGCGCCAGCAGCTTGGCCGGGGGGGCGCGCACAGATACGCAGTATTTT. Residues: CASSLAGGARTDTQYF. Variable domain in full (rest from reference TRBV5-1 and TRBJ2-3): KAGVTQTPRYLIKTRGQQVTLSCSPISGHRSVSWYQQTPGQGLQFLFEYFSETQRNKGNFPGRFSGRQFSNSRSEMNVSTLELGDSALYLCASSLAGGARTDTQYFGPGTRLTVL.

The table lists this clonotype with a few counts. This chain uses TRBV29-1 with TRBJ2-1, with D possibly matching TRBD1 (5 bases). The germline V gene has CDR1 SQVTM and CDR2 ANQGSEA. The CDR3 extends over 13 amino acids. With 3 bases removed from V and 7 bases from J, the gap between germline ends came to 13 bases. The chain's CDR3 is CSVDHPPGNEQFF. The DNA for the CDR3 is TGCAGCGTTGACCACCCTCCAGGGAATGAGCAGTTCTTC.

The chain employs TRBV4-2 and TRBJ2-3; 8 nucleotides agree with TRBD2. The CDR3 consists of 18 residues. CDR1 and CDR2 (germline): LGHNA, YNFKEQ. The V gene end was trimmed by 0 bases and the J gene end by 4 bases; junction bases not matched to a gene: 12. The CDR3 DNA is TGTGCCAGCAGCCAAGACGGATATCCAGCGGGGGCCCCAGATACGCAGTATTTT. This codes for CASSQDGYPAGAPDTQYF.

The V and J genes are TRBV5-1 and TRBJ2-3; no definite D call. Germline loops: CDR1 SGHRS, CDR2 YFSETQ. Trimming pared 3 bases from V and 6 bases from J, leaving 11 bases between. This CDR3 is built from 13 residues. The CDR3 loop is CASSWTFGDTQYF. The DNA for the CDR3 is TGCGCCAGCAGCTGGACCTTTGGGGATACGCAGTATTTT.

This clonotype was detected ten times or more. This sequence joins TRBV12-3 or TRBV12-4 and TRBJ1-3; no clear D gene. CDR3 length: 17 residues. The ends were cut back, 6 bases at V and 6 bases at J, with 24 bases in the middle. The CDR3 DNA is TGTGCCAGCAGCCGAGCCATGGGGAAAGGAGCTGAAAACACCATATATTTT. It specifies CASSRAMGKGAENTIYF.

Many counts were recorded for this clonotype. The chain recombines TRBV11-2 with TRBJ2-2; 7 bases match TRBD2. With V trimmed by 0 bases and J by 13 bases, 2 bases remained unmatched. Germline-derived CDR1 and CDR2 are SGHAT and FQNNGV. The length of the CDR3 is 12 residues. The CDR3 sequence is CASSLEGGRLFF. CDR3 sequence (DNA): TGTGCCAGCAGCTTAGAGGGCGGGAGGCTGTTTTTT.

A few counts support this clonotype. This chain links TRBV20-1 with TRBJ2-3; TRBD2 is a possible D gene (6 bases). This CDR3 contains 13 residues. CDR1 is DFQATT, CDR2 SNEGSKA, per germline (reference sequence). V lost 3 bases and J 5 bases, leaving 12 bases between the germline ends. CDR3 in amino acids: CSASAQGGDTQYF. The DNA of the CDR3 is TGCAGTGCTAGCGCCCAGGGAGGAGATACGCAGTATTTT.

The J gene is TRBJ1-2, the V gene TRBV4-3; D gene unclear. CDR1 and CDR2 from the germline V gene are LGHNA and YSLEER. V was pared by 0 bases and J by 8 bases, with 13 bases between. CDR3 length equals 14 residues. The chain's CDR3 is CASSQDRWNSGYTF. CDR3 sequence (DNA): TGCGCCAGCAGCCAAGATCGGTGGAATTCCGGCTACACCTTC.

This chain links TRBV6-5 with TRBJ2-7; D possibly corresponds to TRBD2 (6 bases). V lost 4 bases and J lost 3, with 13 bases in between. Germline V gene lookup returns CDR1 MNHEY and CDR2 SVGAGI. This CDR3 has 14 amino acids. In nucleotides, the CDR3 is TGTGCCAGCAGTTCCGGGGCCGGGGGCTACGAGCAGTACTTC. Translation gives CASSSGAGGYEQYF.

This clonotype came up a few times. The chain's CDR3 is CATSPRQGLYGYTF. CDR3 coding DNA: TGTGCCACCAGCCCCCGACAGGGCCTCTATGGCTACACCTTC. The chain combines TRBV15 with TRBJ1-2; 7 positions agree with TRBD1. The CDR3 extends over 14 amino acids. V dropped 5 bases and J dropped 4; count of bases not matched to a gene: 7. Germline CDR1 is LNHNV and CDR2 is YYDKDF (reference sequence).

J is TRBJ2-1 and V is TRBV5-1, with 10 bases that match TRBD1. V lost 4 bases to trimming and J lost 6 bases; unmatched junction nucleotides: 10. This CDR3 comprises 16 residues. From germline, CDR1 is SGHRS and CDR2 YFSETQ. DNA for the CDR3: TGCGCCAGCAGCGCCCACGGGGGACAGGGGATCAATGAGCAGTTCTTC. Translating it yields CASSAHGGQGINEQFF.

V and J are TRBV5-1 and TRBJ1-6; 9 bases agree with TRBD1. The V gene end was trimmed by 4 bases and the J gene end by 7 bases; junction bases not matched to a gene: 6. Germline CDR1 SGHRS, CDR2 YFSETQ. CDR3 size: 15 residues. As DNA, the CDR3 is TGCGCCAGCAGCAACGGACAGGGGAGGAATTCACCCCTCCACTTT. Translating gives CASSNGQGRNSPLHF.